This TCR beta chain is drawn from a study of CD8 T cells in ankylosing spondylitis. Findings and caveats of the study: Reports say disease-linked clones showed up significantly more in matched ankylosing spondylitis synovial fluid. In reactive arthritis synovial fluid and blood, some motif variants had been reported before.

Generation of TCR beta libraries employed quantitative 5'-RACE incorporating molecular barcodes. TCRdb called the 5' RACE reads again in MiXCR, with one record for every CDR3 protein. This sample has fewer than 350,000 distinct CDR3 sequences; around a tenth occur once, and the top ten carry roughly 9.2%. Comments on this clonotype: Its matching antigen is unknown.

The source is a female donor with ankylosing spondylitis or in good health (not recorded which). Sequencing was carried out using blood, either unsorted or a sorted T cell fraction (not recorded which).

CDR3 sequence: CASSLDSVAYEQYF. The CDR3 DNA sequence: TGCGCCAGCAGCTTGGACAGCGTTGCCTACGAGCAGTACTTC. The chain couples TRBV5-1 to TRBJ2-7; no clear D. The CDR3 sequence is 14 residues long. V was clipped by 0 bases and J by 2 bases, with 9 bases between them. Germline-derived CDR1 and CDR2 are SGHRS and YFSETQ.